These T cell receptor beta chains were read from a single sample in a study of cytotoxic CD8 clonotypes in ibrutinib-treated CLL. The data were produced by immunoSEQ multiplex PCR, yet TCRdb's version contains in-frame clones alone and is incomplete. The sample consists of tens of thousands of clones, about nine tenths of them appearing once. The sample here was PBMCs, taken after 12 months of ibrutinib treatment. Source of these receptors: a human donor with chronic lymphocytic leukemia. Each CDR3 is given with its conserved first and last residue. Fields, in order: J gene, V gene, clone size, D gene, CDR3 DNA, CDR3 protein. A D gene is named only where the DNA matches it firmly. Clone size is stated in some rows and not others, as once, few, many or a class when expanded.

TRBJ2-5 | TRBV7-2 | NA | TRBD2 | TGTGCCAGCAGCCAAGGGGTAGCGGGAGGGCCTTTGGAGACCCAGTACTTC | CASSQGVAGGPLETQYF
TRBJ2-7 | TRBV7-2 | NA | NA | TGTGCCAGCATTACCGGGACCCCCCCCTACGAGCAGTACTTC | CASITGTPPYEQYF
TRBJ1-5 | TRBV2 | NA | NA | TGTGCCAGCAGTGAAGACCAAAAGGTTAAGAATCAGCCCCAGCATTTT | CASSEDQKVKNQPQHF
TRBJ2-7 | TRBV19 | NA | NA | TGTGCCAGTTTCTCAGGGGTGCCGTACTACGAGCAGTACTTC | CASFSGVPYYEQYF
TRBJ2-6 | TRBV5-1 | NA | TRBD1 | TGCGCCAGCAGACACGTTATATTGGGACAGGGGGCGCGGGACCTCTCTGGGGCCAACGTCCTGACTTTC | CASRHVILGQGARDLSGANVLTF
TRBJ1-1 | TRBV11-2 | NA | NA | TGTGCCAGCAGCTTAGATTGGGGCAGGGCGAACACTGAAGCTTTCTTT | CASSLDWGRANTEAFF
TRBJ2-7 | TRBV6-4 | NA | NA | TGTGCCAGCAACCTAGAAGGGGTAGAAGTGTTAACCCCCTACGAGCAGTACTTC | CASNLEGVEVLTPYEQYF
TRBJ2-7 | TRBV28 | few | NA | TGTGCCAGCAGCTTCAGGGGTCCCGGGGAGCAGTACTTC | CASSFRGPGEQYF
TRBJ1-1 | TRBV7-3 | NA | NA | TGTGCCACCGAGGGGAGAGGGGAAAGTATTGGCACTGAAGCTTTCTTT | CATEGRGESIGTEAFF
TRBJ2-5 | TRBV7-2 | once | NA | TGTGCCAGCAGCCCGCGAACCGGGGCGGAGACCCAGTACTTC | CASSPRTGAETQYF
TRBJ1-1 | TRBV27 | NA | NA | TGTGCCAGCAGTTCGGGCTCGGAGAACACTGAAGCTTTCTTT | CASSSGSENTEAFF
TRBJ2-2 | TRBV10-3 | NA | NA | TGTGCCATCAGTGGCGGTGTCAGCAACACCGGGGAGCTGTTTTTT | CAISGGVSNTGELFF
TRBJ2-2 | TRBV7-6 | NA | NA | TGTGCCAGCACCACAACGCCAGGTTCCGGGGAGCTGTTTTTT | CASTTTPGSGELFF
TRBJ2-5 | TRBV27 | NA | NA | TGTGCCAGCAGTTTTAGCTGGGTAGGGCAAGAGACCCAGTACTTC | CASSFSWVGQETQYF
TRBJ2-7 | TRBV5-6 | NA | NA | TGTGCCAGCAGCTCCATCGATTACGAGCAGTACTTC | CASSSIDYEQYF
TRBJ2-1 | TRBV5-8 | NA | NA | TGTGCCAGCATGACAGGGACTACAAGAGTTCATGAGCAGTTCTTC | CASMTGTTRVHEQFF
TRBJ1-5 | TRBV19 | NA | NA | TGTGCCAGTAGTCGGGACCGGGAATCTTATCAGCCCCAGCATTTT | CASSRDRESYQPQHF
TRBJ2-3 | TRBV27 | NA | TRBD2 | TGTGCCAGCAGTTTTTTCGGCGGGAGGGGCACAGATACGCAGTATTTT | CASSFFGGRGTDTQYF
TRBJ1-5 | TRBV19 | once | TRBD1 | TGTGCCAGTAGTCCCCGGGACAGGAAGGTTGGTCAGCCCCAGCATTTT | CASSPRDRKVGQPQHF
TRBJ2-5 | TRBV11-3 | NA | TRBD2 | TGTGCCAGCAGCGAGACTAGCGGGGCGGCGGAGACCCAGTACTTC | CASSETSGAAETQYF
TRBJ1-3 | TRBV11-3 | NA | NA | TGTGCCAGCAGCTTAGGGGCCGCCGGAAACACCATATATTTT | CASSLGAAGNTIYF
TRBJ1-1 | TRBV5-6 | NA | NA | TGTGCCAGCAGCTTACAGAACACTGAAGCTTTCTTT | CASSLQNTEAFF
TRBJ2-4 | TRBV4-2 | NA | NA | TGTGCCAGCAGCCCCCCCCACAAGGGCATTCAGTACTTC | CASSPPHKGIQYF
TRBJ1-2 | TRBV9 | NA | NA | TGTGCCAGCAGCATCAGGAGAGGCTACACCTTC | CASSIRRGYTF
TRBJ2-2 | TRBV6-1 | few | NA | TGTGCCAGCAGTCCTTTTCAAGAAGGACAGGGGGAGCTGTTTTTT | CASSPFQEGQGELFF
TRBJ1-2 | TRBV10-3 | few | NA | TGTGCCATACAGACCGCGACGTTATTC | CAIQTATLF
TRBJ1-5 | TRBV10-2 | NA | NA | TGCGCCAGCAGTGGCGGGAATCAGCCCCAGCATTTT | CASSGGNQPQHF
TRBJ2-6 | TRBV27 | once | NA | TGTGCCAGCACCGGCTCTGGGGCCAACGTCCTGACTTTC | CASTGSGANVLTF